This T cell receptor (beta chain) was profiled in a study of T cells in Graves' hyperthyroidism and ophthalmopathy. Amplified TCR beta CDR3 regions came from RNA transcripts. A set of HTBI primers served as the primers for a first-round RT-PCR of the TCR CDR3. TCRdb re-called the multiplex PCR reads through MiXCR, storing one row per CDR3 protein. The data show around 250,000 distinct CDR3 sequences, 13% to 15% seen once. The CDR3 is made up of 14 amino acids. The V gene lost 4 bases and the J gene lost 7 bases, with 11 bases spanning the gap. This clonotype was seen a few times. The sequence was collected from a woman between 40 and 50 years old with Graves' hyperthyroidism that later progressed to Graves' ophthalmopathy. V is TRBV12-3 or TRBV12-4 and J is TRBJ1-6; D gene unclear. Material for sequencing was blood. The CDR3, as DNA: TGTGCCAGCAGTTCGCGACCCTTGAATTCACCCCTCCACTTT. Its translation is CASSSRPLNSPLHF.